The 5 T cell receptor beta chains below were found in one sample sequenced in a study of monozygotic twins with inflammatory bowel disease. TCRdb reprocessed the 5' RACE reads and reports one entry per CDR3 protein, with no DNA. This repertoire includes 210,000 or so distinct CDR3 sequences. Sequences were obtained from blood. Receptors were obtained from a human donor with ulcerative colitis or Crohn's disease, or a healthy co-twin of an affected twin (not recorded which).

This sequence joins TRBV20-1 and TRBJ2-5; TCRdb indicates TRBD1, and absent DNA this call remains unverified. CDR3 size: 13 residues. Germline values: CDR1 DFQATT, CDR2 SNEGSKA (reference sequence). CDR3 in amino acids: CSASGGGQETQYF.

The J gene is TRBJ2-1, the V gene TRBV3-1. The CDR3 sequence is 15 residues long. CDR1 is LGHDT, CDR2 YNNKEL, per germline (reference sequence). CDR3 amino acids: CASSQEAAMYNEQFF.

J is TRBJ2-4 and V is TRBV19; TCRdb indicates TRBD1, and absent DNA this call remains unverified. This CDR3 comprises 18 residues. CDR1 is LNHDA and CDR2 is SQIVND in the germline V gene (reference sequence). This CDR3 reads CASSHLMGQPLAKNIQYF.

The rearrangement uses TRBV5-5 and TRBJ1-6; TCRdb designates TRBD1, a call that cannot be tested without DNA. The CDR3 length is 14 residues. CDR1 and CDR2 (germline): SGHKS, YYEKEE (reference sequence). The CDR3 here is CASSFQGEGSPLHF.

The chain employs TRBV18 and TRBJ2-1; TCRdb gives TRBD1 as the D gene, but with no DNA this cannot be confirmed. The CDR3 has 16 amino acids. Per the germline V gene, CDR1 is KGHSH and CDR2 is LQKENI. The CDR3 is CASSPLRPGDGDEQFF. Based on the CDR3 plus reference TRBV18 and TRBJ2-1, the full variable domain is NAGVMQNPRHLVRRRGQEARLRCSPMKGHSHVYWYRQLPEEGLKFMVYLQKENIIDESGMPKERFSAEFPKEGPSILRIQQVVRGDSAAYFCASSPLRPGDGDEQFFGPGTRLTVL.